Below, 15 T cell receptor beta chains from the same sample are listed, as sequenced in a study of low-dose radiotherapy and immunotherapy resistance in tumors. The time point denotes: before trial treatment. First-strand cDNA used TRAV- and TRBV-specific primers, covering alpha and beta chains. TCR amplification involved about 18 PCR cycles with a constant-region primer and V-primer adapter. TCRdb re-called the reads with MiXCR, one entry per CDR3 protein. The sample carries tens of thousands of distinct CDR3 sequences, about 18% recorded once. This specimen was PBMCs, taken before treatment. These receptors all stem from a male donor with prostate cancer.

This clonotype was observed many times. The V and J genes are TRBV29-1 and TRBJ2-5; D is unresolved. Trimming pared 7 bases from V and 3 bases from J, leaving 6 bases between. Germline V gene lookup returns CDR1 SQVTM and CDR2 ANQGSEA. CDR3 size: 10 residues. In nucleotides, the CDR3 is TGCAGCGCTGGGGAAGAGACCCAGTACTTC. Its protein is CSAGEETQYF.

This clonotype was seen ten or more times. V gene TRBV20-1 combines with J gene TRBJ1-5, with D maybe TRBD1 (5 bases). CDR1 is DFQATT, CDR2 SNEGSKA, per germline (reference sequence). V was clipped by 6 bases and J by 8 bases, with 23 bases between them. The CDR3 spans 15 residues. The CDR3 protein is CSAVIAGSIGEPQHF. CDR3 in DNA: TGCAGTGCGGTAATCGCAGGGAGCATTGGGGAGCCCCAGCATTTT.

This clonotype was counted at least ten times. This sequence joins TRBV5-4 and TRBJ1-2; D ambiguous. CDR3 length: 13 residues. V was pared by 0 bases and J by 8 bases, with 11 bases between. The germline gives CDR1 SGHNT, CDR2 YYREEE (reference sequence). CDR3 coding DNA: TGTGCCAGCAGCTTGGGCAACTTTGAGGGCTACACCTTC. It is translated as CASSLGNFEGYTF.

This clonotype was counted many times. J is TRBJ1-6 and V is TRBV5-1, with TRBD1 as a possible D gene (5 bases). Germline V gene data show CDR1 as SGHRS and CDR2 as YFSETQ. The CDR3 runs 16 residues. V was trimmed by 0 bases and J by 10 bases, leaving 17 bases between them. Here the CDR3 reads CASSLDGSAGRSPLHF. The CDR3 bases are TGCGCCAGCAGCTTGGACGGGTCGGCAGGGCGATCACCCCTCCACTTT. The whole variable domain, remainder taken from reference TRBV5-1 and TRBJ1-6, is KAGVTQTPRYLIKTRGQQVTLSCSPISGHRSVSWYQQTPGQGLQFLFEYFSETQRNKGNFPGRFSGRQFSNSRSEMNVSTLELGDSALYLCASSLDGSAGRSPLHFGNGTRLTVT.

There are many counts of this clonotype. The chain recombines TRBV6-1 with TRBJ2-3, with TRBD2 matching 10 bases. Germline CDR1 is MNHNS and CDR2 is SASEGT. Trimming took 7 bases from V and 6 from J; bases not matched to a gene: 10. CDR3 length: 15 amino acids. Written as DNA, the CDR3 is TGTGCCAGCACCCTCCCTAGCGGGGGACTGGATACGCAGTATTTT. Its protein product is CASTLPSGGLDTQYF.

This clonotype came up many times. J is TRBJ2-7 and V is TRBV18; 9 bases line up with TRBD2. V shed 5 bases, J shed 1 base, and the junction held 6 bases outside the gene matches. The germline gives CDR1 KGHSH, CDR2 LQKENI. CDR3 length: 15 residues. CDR3 nucleotides: TGTGCCAGCTCATCTTCTAGCGGGGCGTCCTACGAGCAGTACTTC. It translates to CASSSSSGASYEQYF.

In this sample, this clonotype turned up many times. V and J are TRBV19 and TRBJ1-6; 7 bases match TRBD1. This CDR3 is 13 amino acids long. Germline-derived CDR1 and CDR2 are LNHDA and SQIVND (reference sequence). V was pared by 6 bases and J by 9 bases, with 5 bases of the junction left unmatched. In DNA form, the CDR3 reads TGTGCCAGTAGACTGGGGACAGCTTCACCCCTCCACTTT. Translating it yields CASRLGTASPLHF.

In this sample, this clonotype turned up many times. The chain joins TRBV5-1 to TRBJ1-4; 8 positions match TRBD1. Unmatched junction bases numbered 7, after V lost 4 bases and J lost 5 bases. Germline values: CDR1 SGHRS, CDR2 YFSETQ. The CDR3 totals 15 residues. The CDR3 coding sequence is TGCGCCAGCAGCCGAGACAGGGGAGGAAATGAAAAACTGTTTTTT. It is translated as CASSRDRGGNEKLFF.

The rearrangement uses TRBV6-5 and TRBJ1-2; possibly TRBD1 for D (5 bases). Germline-derived CDR1 and CDR2 are MNHEY and SVGAGI. The CDR3 runs to 14 residues. Trimming took off 6 bases at V and 4 bases at J, with 15 bases between the two ends. The CDR3 coding sequence is TGTGCCAGCAGCAGCCCGGGACGCGGCTATGGCTACACCTTC. Its protein product is CASSSPGRGYGYTF.

This clonotype has ten or more counts. The chain combines TRBV6-5 with TRBJ1-5, with D tentatively TRBD1 (6 bases). Trimming stripped 6 bases from V and 1 base from J, with 7 bases between. From germline, CDR1 is MNHEY and CDR2 SVGAGI. The CDR3 runs 13 residues. This chain's CDR3 is CASSRGSNQPQHF. DNA for the CDR3: TGTGCCAGCAGCAGGGGAAGCAATCAGCCCCAGCATTTT.

This clonotype was counted at least ten times. The J gene is TRBJ1-1, the V gene TRBV20-1; 10 nucleotides align to TRBD1. The length of the CDR3 is 15 residues. Germline V CDR1 and CDR2: DFQATT, SNEGSKA (reference sequence). V was pared by 7 bases and J by 8 bases, with 16 bases of the junction left unmatched. The CDR3 region has the DNA TGCAGTGTCCCACCCTACGACAGGGGGCTTGGCGAAGCTTTCTTT. The encoded protein is CSVPPYDRGLGEAFF.

This clonotype was counted at least ten times. The chain carries TRBV7-6 and TRBJ2-3; 8 nucleotides match TRBD2. The length of the CDR3 is 15 residues. In germline, CDR1 is SGHVS, CDR2 FNYEAQ. J was trimmed by 2 bases and V by 8 bases; bases with no gene match: 9. The CDR3 spells CASGILAGPTDTQYF. DNA of the CDR3: TGTGCCAGCGGAATTTTAGCGGGACCCACAGATACGCAGTATTTT.

In this sample, this clonotype turned up many times. This chain joins TRBV5-6 and TRBJ2-2; D is ambiguous. From germline, CDR1 is SGHDT and CDR2 YYEEEE. The CDR3 contains 14 residues. V lost 4 bases and J lost 4, with 11 bases in between. CDR3 coding DNA: TGTGCCAGCAGCCAGCTTAGTACCACCGGGGAGCTGTTTTTT. Protein: CASSQLSTTGELFF.

This clonotype was seen at least ten times. The chain recombines TRBV6-6 with TRBJ1-2; D perhaps matches TRBD1 (5 bases). The CDR3 totals 13 residues. V lost 10 bases and J 4 bases, leaving 16 bases between the germline ends. Germline CDR1 reads MNHNY; CDR2 reads SVGAGI (reference sequence). The CDR3 coding sequence is TGTGCCACCAACGCGGGGCAAATCTATGGCTACACCTTC. This gives the protein CATNAGQIYGYTF.

This clonotype was counted ten times or more. The V call is TRBV10-3, the J call TRBJ2-2; 7 positions agree with TRBD1. The CDR3 extends over 14 amino acids. V lost 4 bases, J lost 3 bases, and 2 bases stayed unmatched. Germline-derived CDR1 and CDR2 are ENHRY and SYGVKD. The CDR3 here is CAISVQGDTGELFF. The DNA for the CDR3 is TGTGCCATCAGTGTCCAGGGGGACACCGGGGAGCTGTTTTTT.